A single sample is the source of the 12 T cell receptor beta chains below, sequenced in a study of type 1 regulatory T cells. TCRdb used MiXCR to reprocess the reads, holding one entry per CDR3 protein. This sample has tens of thousands of distinct CDR3 sequences; roughly 20% occur once, and the top ten carry 8.3%. Regarding the study as a whole: Compared with non-type 1 regulatory T cells, type 1 regulatory T cells showed a more restricted TCR repertoire.

These receptors' antigens are unknown. Sequencing was done on a sample of cultured type 1 regulatory T (Tr1) cells, either the whole culture or a sorted fraction (not recorded which). Every receptor here comes from a human donor in good health.

In its sample, this clonotype was seen a few times. The chain carries TRBV20-1 and TRBJ2-3, with 7 bases matching TRBD1. This CDR3 is built from 14 residues. V was pared by 5 bases and J by 1 base, with 6 bases of the junction left unmatched. Germline V gives CDR1 DFQATT, CDR2 SNEGSKA (reference sequence). The DNA of the CDR3 is TGCAGTGCTCCAGGACAGGACGGCACAGATACGCAGTATTTT. This sequence encodes CSAPGQDGTDTQYF.

V and J are TRBV3-1 and TRBJ1-1, with no clear D. There are 14 residues in the CDR3. Germline CDR1 and CDR2: LGHDT and YNNKEL (reference sequence). Trimming stripped 5 bases from V and 2 bases from J, with 12 bases between. Here the CDR3 reads CASSGRVINTEAFF. The CDR3, as DNA: TGTGCCAGCAGCGGCAGAGTTATTAACACTGAAGCTTTCTTT.

This clonotype was seen more than once but under ten times. The J gene is TRBJ2-3, the V gene TRBV20-1; D not certain. Germline V lookup: CDR1 DFQATT, CDR2 SNEGSKA (reference sequence). V was clipped by 1 base and J by 3 bases, with 11 bases between them. This CDR3 comprises 14 residues. CDR3 region: CSARVPSGTDTQYF. The CDR3 DNA follows: TGCAGTGCTAGAGTGCCCAGTGGGACAGATACGCAGTATTTT.

This sequence joins TRBV18 and TRBJ1-5, with D possibly being TRBD1 (5 bases). Germline V gene data show CDR1 as KGHSH and CDR2 as LQKENI. V was shortened by 8 bases and J by 3 bases, with 11 bases between the two germline ends. The CDR3 has 13 residues. The CDR3 sequence is CASADSPNQPQHF. As DNA, the CDR3 is TGTGCCAGCGCCGACAGTCCCAATCAGCCCCAGCATTTT.

This rearrangement joins TRBV3-1 to TRBJ2-5; no firm D call. V was shortened by 2 bases and J by 5 bases, with 3 bases between the two germline ends. Germline CDR1 reads LGHDT; CDR2 reads YNNKEL (reference sequence). The CDR3 is made up of 11 amino acids. CDR3 sequence: CASSQRETQYF. The CDR3, as DNA: TGTGCCAGCAGCCAAAGGGAGACCCAGTACTTC.

This clonotype came up many times. The chain combines TRBV12-3 or TRBV12-4 with TRBJ2-5; D is undetermined. The CDR3 has 12 residues. Trimming removed 3 bases from V and 5 bases from J, with 7 bases in between. CDR3 coding DNA: TGTGCCAGCAGTTTGCGATCGGAGACCCAGTACTTC. As protein: CASSLRSETQYF.

This clonotype has more than one count but fewer than ten. This chain links TRBV19 with TRBJ2-2; 9 nucleotides align to TRBD2. The V and J ends lost 10 bases and 5 bases, in that order; junction bases with no gene match: 14. CDR1 is LNHDA, CDR2 SQIVND, per germline (reference sequence). The CDR3 contains 16 residues. In nucleotides, the CDR3 is TGTGCCACCTCCCTGCTAGCGGGAATTGGTACCGGGGAGCTGTTTTTT. This encodes CATSLLAGIGTGELFF.

The chain carries TRBV5-1 and TRBJ1-2; unclear D gene. Germline CDR1 is SGHRS and CDR2 is YFSETQ. This CDR3 is built from 12 residues. V was trimmed by 4 bases and J by 3 bases, leaving 7 bases between them. The CDR3 DNA sequence: TGCGCCAGCAGCCCGGAACACTATGGCTACACCTTC. Amino acids: CASSPEHYGYTF.

In the case of this clonotype: A much larger clone is a single base away; this may be a read error. V and J are TRBV6-5 and TRBJ1-3; D not resolved. The CDR3 consists of 14 residues. Germline V gene lookup returns CDR1 MNHEY and CDR2 SVGAGI. The CDR3 sequence: CASRNTFSGNIIYF. The CDR3 nucleotides read TGTGCCAGCAGAAACACCTTCTCTGGAAACATCATATATTTT.

The gene calls are TRBV12-3 or TRBV12-4 and TRBJ2-1; a weak D match, TRBD2 (5 bases). CDR3 length: 14 residues. Trimming pared 5 bases from V and 5 bases from J, leaving 13 bases between. CDR3 protein: CASSPQDWDNEQFF. CDR3 coding DNA: TGTGCCAGCAGTCCTCAGGACTGGGACAATGAGCAGTTCTTC.

The chain carries TRBV5-1 and TRBJ2-7; 9 positions match TRBD2. The CDR3 extends over 15 amino acids. V lost 0 bases and J lost 4; bases outside the gene matches: 5. Germline CDR1 and CDR2: SGHRS and YFSETQ. Here the CDR3 reads CASSLDPSGMYEQYF. The DNA for the CDR3 is TGCGCCAGCAGCTTGGATCCTAGCGGGATGTACGAGCAGTACTTC.

Details on this clonotype: One base away lies a much larger clone, so this may be a sequencing read error. This CDR3 is CASSPEGETGADVLTF. CDR3 bases: TGTGCCAGCAGCCCCGAGGGGGAAACTGGGGCCGACGTCCTGACTTTC. This chain links TRBV5-6 with TRBJ2-6; TRBD1 might be the D (6 bases). The CDR3 length is 16 residues. The V gene's germline CDR1 is SGHDT and CDR2 YYEEEE.